A selection of T cell receptor beta chains follows, all from one sample in a study of tumor and adjacent non-tumor tissue in lung cancer. TCRdb ran MiXCR on the multiplex PCR reads and lists one entry per CDR3 protein. The sample shows tens of thousands of distinct CDR3 sequences, roughly 60% of them seen only once. Sequencing used lung tumor tissue. The receptors stem from a man aged 50 or older with non-small cell lung cancer. Both conserved end residues are trimmed from each CDR3. D genes are given only for firm matches.

J gene | D gene | V gene | CDR3 protein
TRBJ2-7 | . | TRBV20-1 | NATTEYYEQY
TRBJ1-2 | . | TRBV6-6 | ASNVTRETDGYT
TRBJ2-2 | TRBD2 | TRBV6-5 | ASSYSGLAGQNTGELF
TRBJ1-3 | TRBD1 | TRBV6-1 | ASSAQGSGNTIY
TRBJ2-5 | TRBD2 | TRBV7-9 | ASSSTWASGGLVRETQY
TRBJ2-2 | . | TRBV9 | ASNVANTGELF
TRBJ2-3 | TRBD2 | TRBV5-4 | ASSPGLAGYTSTDTQY
TRBJ2-7 | TRBD1 | TRBV28 | ASSFYTGTGFREEQY
TRBJ1-6 | . | TRBV11-2 | ASAGMRHPNSPLH
TRBJ1-1 | . | TRBV10-2 | ASNANAATLEAF
TRBJ1-6 | . | TRBV6-1 | ASSKGLNSPLH
TRBJ2-3 | . | TRBV7-2 | ASSRGSSTIDTQY
TRBJ2-4 | TRBD1 | TRBV7-3 | ASSATGTATLAKNIQY
TRBJ1-4 | . | TRBV10-2 | ANTEQGGEKLF
TRBJ2-4 | . | TRBV30 | ACSMEGLAKNIQY
TRBJ2-2 | . | TRBV13 | ASSFGTGELF
TRBJ2-7 | . | TRBV6-6 | ATFSDALYERY
TRBJ2-2 | TRBD1 | TRBV6-5 | ASSYSGQDSNTGELF
TRBJ1-1 | . | TRBV20-1 | SALEPGGNTEAF
TRBJ2-3 | . | TRBV11-2 | ASSFSSRVSTDTLY
TRBJ1-5 | TRBD1 | TRBV6-5 | ASSLMPPGQSQH
TRBJ1-4 | . | TRBV6-6 | ASSPRTANEKLF
TRBJ2-2 | TRBD2 | TRBV28 | ASSSSIMPNGRPGELL
TRBJ2-3 | TRBD1 | TRBV12-3/TRBV12-4 | ASSKDRGSTDTQY
TRBJ1-2 | . | TRBV20-1 | SASATVTARNGYT
TRBJ2-5 | TRBD1 | TRBV4-2 | ASSQGQTGVETQY
TRBJ2-1 | . | TRBV6-7 | ASSQIHEQF
TRBJ2-1 | TRBD1 | TRBV29-1 | SVEGSQGAHNEQF
TRBJ2-7 | . | TRBV7-9 | VSSPWDGSSHEQY